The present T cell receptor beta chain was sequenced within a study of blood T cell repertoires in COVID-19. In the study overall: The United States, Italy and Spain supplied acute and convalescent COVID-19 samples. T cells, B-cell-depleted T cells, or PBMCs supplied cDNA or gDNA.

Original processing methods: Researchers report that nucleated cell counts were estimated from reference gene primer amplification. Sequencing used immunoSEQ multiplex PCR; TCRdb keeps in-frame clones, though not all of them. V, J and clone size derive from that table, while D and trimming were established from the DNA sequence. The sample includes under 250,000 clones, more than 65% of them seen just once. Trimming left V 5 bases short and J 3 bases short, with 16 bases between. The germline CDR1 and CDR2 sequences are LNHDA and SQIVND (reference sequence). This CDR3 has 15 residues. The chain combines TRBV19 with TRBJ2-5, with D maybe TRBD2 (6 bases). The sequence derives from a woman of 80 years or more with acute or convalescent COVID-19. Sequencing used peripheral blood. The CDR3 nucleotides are TGTGCCAGTAGTCTCGGACTATATGATGAAGAGACCCAGTACTTC. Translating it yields CASSLGLYDEETQYF.